This T cell receptor (beta chain) originates from a study of blood T cell repertoires in COVID-19. Whole-study context: The study drew acute and convalescent COVID-19 samples from the United States, Italy and Spain. The cDNA or gDNA used as material had been derived from T cells, B-cell-depleted T cells, or PBMCs.

The V and J ends lost 4 bases and 7 bases, in that order; junction bases with no gene match: 14. Per the germline V gene, CDR1 is SNHLY and CDR2 is FYNNEI. The CDR3 sequence is 17 residues long. Symptom resolution, clearance, or two negative PCRs marked donors in Cohort 3 as recovered. Profiling relied on immunoSEQ multiplex PCR, and the TCRdb table lists in-frame clones only, not all of them. The profile shows about 340,000 clones, 92% of them singletons. The clonotype was recovered from a woman between 25 and 40 years old who had recovered from COVID-19. Sequenced: PBMCs or T cells enriched from blood (not recorded which). The chain combines TRBV2 with TRBJ1-1; TRBD1 agrees at 11 bases. The CDR3 sequence: CASSGPTGQGVKVEAFF. In DNA form, the CDR3 reads TGTGCCAGCAGTGGGCCCACGGGACAGGGGGTTAAGGTTGAAGCTTTCTTT.